Following are 16 T cell receptor beta chains from one sample sequenced in a study of early T cells in non-severe SARS-CoV-2 infection. In TCRdb, the 5' RACE reads were re-called with MiXCR into one record per CDR3 protein. The data contain about 110,000 distinct CDR3 sequences, around 10% of them seen just once; the ten biggest clones take up 3% to 3.5%. The material sequenced was whole blood. Receptor source: an adult who was a healthcare worker with PCR-confirmed SARS-CoV-2 infection or an uninfected control (not recorded which).

This chain uses TRBV20-1 with TRBJ1-6; the D gene is possibly TRBD1 (5 bases). Trimming took 1 base from V and 6 from J, leaving 16 bases between them. Germline V gene data show CDR1 as DFQATT and CDR2 as SNEGSKA (reference sequence). This CDR3 contains 16 residues. The DNA for the CDR3 is TGCAGTGCTAGAGGGGGCCCGGTCAGCTCTAATTCACCCCTCCACTTT. It specifies CSARGGPVSSNSPLHF.

The chain carries TRBV11-2 and TRBJ2-1; 9 bases align to TRBD1. V lost 7 bases, J lost 5 bases, and 9 bases stayed unmatched. The CDR3 is 15 amino acids. CDR1 and CDR2 from the germline V gene are SGHAT and FQNNGV. In DNA form, the CDR3 reads TGTGCCAGCACCCAACTCCGGGACAGGGACAATGAGCAGTTCTTC. Protein product: CASTQLRDRDNEQFF.

The chain combines TRBV7-9 with TRBJ1-2, with 7 nucleotides matching TRBD1. Germline V gives CDR1 SEHNR, CDR2 FQNEAQ (reference sequence). Trimming removed 1 base from V and 0 bases from J; junction bases left unmatched: 8. There are 17 residues in the CDR3. CDR3 residues: CASSLGEGGLANYGYTF. The CDR3 nucleotides are TGTGCCAGCAGCTTAGGTGAAGGGGGCCTAGCTAACTATGGCTACACCTTC.

This clonotype was observed a handful of times. The junction departs from germline at one end; a sequencing error may be responsible. The chain carries TRBV7-2 and TRBJ1-1, with TRBD1 as a possible D gene (6 bases). The germline V gene encodes CDR1 SGHTA and CDR2 FQGNSA. This CDR3 is built from 14 residues. The CDR3 nucleotides are TGTGCCAGCAGCCCTCAGGGGATCATCACTGAAGTTTTCTTT. This gives the protein CASSPQGIITEVFF. Complete variable domain (other parts from reference TRBV7-2 and TRBJ1-1): GAGVSQSPSNKVTEKGKDVELRCDPISGHTALYWYRQSLGQGLEFLIYFQGNSAPDKSGLPSDRFSAERTGGSVSTLTIQRTQQEDSAVYLCASSPQGIITEVFFGQGTRLTVV.

The V call is TRBV20-1, the J call TRBJ2-7; 8 nucleotides align to TRBD1. V trimming: 3 bases; J trimming: 3 bases; junction bases outside the gene matches: 7. The germline CDR1 and CDR2 sequences are DFQATT and SNEGSKA (reference sequence). The CDR3 runs 14 residues. The DNA for the CDR3 is TGCAGTGCTAGGTCACAGGGGGGCGGCTACGAGCAGTACTTC. Translated: CSARSQGGGYEQYF.

V gene TRBV7-6 combines with J gene TRBJ1-6; 7 bases align to TRBD1. The CDR3 consists of 14 residues. Trimming took 5 bases from V and 10 from J; bases not matched to a gene: 8. CDR1 is SGHVS and CDR2 is FNYEAQ in the germline V gene. In DNA form, the CDR3 reads TGTGCCAGCAGCGCTACAGGGGAAGGGTCACCCCTCCACTTT. As protein: CASSATGEGSPLHF.

Only a few counts were recorded for this clonotype. The genes are TRBV10-3 and TRBJ1-5, with D possibly being TRBD1 (6 bases). The CDR3 is made up of 15 amino acids. Germline CDR1 reads ENHRY; CDR2 reads SYGVKD. V gave up 4 bases and J gave up 0 bases, with 10 bases separating them. The CDR3 is CAISAGQSSNQPQHF. The CDR3 nucleotides are TGTGCCATCAGTGCTGGACAGAGTAGCAATCAGCCCCAGCATTTT.

This clonotype was observed at least ten times. The CDR3: CASSSPGTEAFF. CDR3 sequence (DNA): TGTGCCAGCAGCTCACCCGGCACTGAAGCTTTCTTT. V and J are TRBV7-6 and TRBJ1-1; no definite D call. Germline loops: CDR1 SGHVS, CDR2 FNYEAQ. This CDR3 is 12 amino acids long. V was cut by 4 bases and J by 4 bases, with 7 bases left in between.

This clonotype has at least ten counts. The chain has TRBV6-5 and TRBJ1-5, with D tentatively TRBD1 (5 bases). Per germline, CDR1 MNHEY and CDR2 SVGAGI. The V end lost 3 bases, the J end lost 2 bases, and 11 bases lay between the germline ends. This CDR3 has 15 residues. The CDR3 DNA reads as TGTGCCAGCAGTTATGGGGGAGGTGGCAATCAGCCCCAGCATTTT. Translated: CASSYGGGGNQPQHF.

This clonotype was detected ten times or more. The chain links TRBV29-1 to TRBJ2-6; D is unclear. The V end was cut by 0 bases, the J end by 0 bases, with 3 bases between. Germline V CDR1 and CDR2: SQVTM, ANQGSEA. CDR3 length: 14 residues. This CDR3 reads CSVEDNSGANVLTF. Here the CDR3 DNA reads TGCAGCGTTGAAGATAACTCTGGGGCCAACGTCCTGACTTTC.

This chain links TRBV27 with TRBJ1-6; D possibly corresponds to TRBD1 (6 bases). V was pared by 6 bases and J by 7 bases, with 13 bases between. This CDR3 has 14 amino acids. Germline assignment: CDR1 MNHEY and CDR2 SMNVEV (reference sequence). The CDR3 DNA is TGTGCCAGCAGGACAGGCGGGTACAATTCACCCCTCCACTTT. It translates to CASRTGGYNSPLHF.

The table lists this clonotype with a few counts. The chain is built from TRBV11-2 and TRBJ1-3, with D possibly TRBD1 on 5 matching bases. CDR3 length: 15 residues. The germline CDR1 and CDR2 sequences are SGHAT and FQNNGV. V was cut by 6 bases and J by 0 bases, with 12 bases left in between. CDR3 region: CASRAAGSSGNTIYF. CDR3 DNA: TGTGCCAGCAGGGCGGCAGGGTCCTCTGGAAACACCATATATTTT.

This clonotype was seen only a few times. The gene calls are TRBV7-3 and TRBJ2-2, with D perhaps TRBD2 (5 bases). V was pared by 0 bases and J by 5 bases, with 10 bases between. This CDR3 contains 15 residues. Per germline, CDR1 SGHTA and CDR2 FQGTGA. CDR3 nucleotide sequence: TGTGCCAGCAGCTTAACTCGAGGCGGGACCGGGGAGCTGTTTTTT. Its translation is CASSLTRGGTGELFF.

This clonotype was counted at least ten times. This CDR3 reads CASSLGERGAWWDEQFF. The CDR3 coding sequence is TGTGCCAGCAGCTTAGGGGAGCGGGGGGCCTGGTGGGACGAGCAGTTCTTC. This sequence joins TRBV7-9 and TRBJ2-1; 9 nucleotides match TRBD2. This CDR3 spans 17 amino acids. Germline loops: CDR1 SEHNR, CDR2 FQNEAQ (reference sequence). V shed 1 base and J 10 bases; nucleotides not matched to a gene: 14.

The chain employs TRBV11-2 and TRBJ2-7, with TRBD2 as a possible D gene (5 bases). Between the trimmed V and J ends, which lost 4 bases and 9 bases, there was a span of 16 bases. Germline CDR1 and CDR2: SGHAT and FQNNGV. This CDR3 has 13 residues. CDR3 bases: TGTGCCAGCAGCTCGGACTGGGGAATCGGGCAGTACTTC. It translates to CASSSDWGIGQYF.

This clonotype has a handful of counts. The genes are TRBV5-4 and TRBJ1-5; D remains ambiguous. From germline, CDR1 is SGHNT and CDR2 YYREEE (reference sequence). This CDR3 has 14 residues. Between the trimmed V and J ends, which lost 3 bases and 8 bases, there was a span of 15 bases. CDR3 DNA: TGTGCCAGCAGCTCCGGACCCTTCGGGGAGCCCCAGCATTTT. It is translated as CASSSGPFGEPQHF. The full variable domain, with the rest looked up from reference TRBV5-4 and TRBJ1-5, is ETGVTQSPTHLIKTRGQQVTLRCSSQSGHNTVSWYQQALGQGPQFIFQYYREEENGRGNFPPRFSGLQFPNYSSELNVNALELDDSALYLCASSSGPFGEPQHFGDGTRLSIL.